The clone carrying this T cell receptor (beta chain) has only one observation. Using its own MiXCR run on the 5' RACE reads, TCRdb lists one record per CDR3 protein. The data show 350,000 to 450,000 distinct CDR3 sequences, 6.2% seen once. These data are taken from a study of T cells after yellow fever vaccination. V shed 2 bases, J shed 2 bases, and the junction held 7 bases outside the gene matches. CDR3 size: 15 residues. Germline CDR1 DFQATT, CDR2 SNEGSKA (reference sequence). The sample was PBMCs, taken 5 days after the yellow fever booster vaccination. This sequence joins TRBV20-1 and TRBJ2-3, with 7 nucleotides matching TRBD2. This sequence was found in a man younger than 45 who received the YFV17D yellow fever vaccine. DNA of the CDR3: TGCAGTGCTAGATCAGCAGCGGGATACACAGATACGCAGTATTTT. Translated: CSARSAAGYTDTQYF.